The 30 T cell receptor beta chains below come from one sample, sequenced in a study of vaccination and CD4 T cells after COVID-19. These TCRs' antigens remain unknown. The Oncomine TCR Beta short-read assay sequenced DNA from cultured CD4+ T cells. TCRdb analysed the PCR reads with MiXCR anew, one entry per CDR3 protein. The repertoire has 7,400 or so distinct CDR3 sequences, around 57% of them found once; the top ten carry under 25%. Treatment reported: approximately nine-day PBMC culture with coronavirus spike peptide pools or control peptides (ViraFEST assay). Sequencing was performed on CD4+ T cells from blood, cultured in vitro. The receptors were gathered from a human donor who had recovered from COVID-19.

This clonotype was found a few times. This CDR3 is CASSQDYRGNQPQHF. Written as DNA, the CDR3 is TGCGCCAGCAGCCAAGACTACAGGGGGAATCAGCCCCAGCATTTT. This chain connects TRBV4-3 to TRBJ1-5; 8 bases align to TRBD1. The CDR3 contains 15 residues. Germline V gene sequence: CDR1 LGHNA, CDR2 YSLEER. V shed 0 bases and J 4 bases; nucleotides not matched to a gene: 2.

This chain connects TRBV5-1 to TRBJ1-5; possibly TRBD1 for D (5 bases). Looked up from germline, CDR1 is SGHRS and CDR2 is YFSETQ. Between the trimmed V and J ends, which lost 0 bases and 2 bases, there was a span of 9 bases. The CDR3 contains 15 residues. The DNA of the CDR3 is TGCGCCAGCAGCTTGGAGGGAGGGGGCAATCAGCCCCAGCATTTT. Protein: CASSLEGGGNQPQHF.

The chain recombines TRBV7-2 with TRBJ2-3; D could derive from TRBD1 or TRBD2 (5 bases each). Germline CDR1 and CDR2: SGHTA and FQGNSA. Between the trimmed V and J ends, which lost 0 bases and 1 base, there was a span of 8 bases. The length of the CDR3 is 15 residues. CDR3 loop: CASSLAQGRTDTQYF. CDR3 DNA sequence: TGTGCCAGCAGCTTAGCGCAGGGACGCACAGATACGCAGTATTTT.

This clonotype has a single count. CDR3 coding DNA: TGTGCCAGCAGTGAATACCCCCCTGAAGCTTTCTTT. It specifies CASSEYPPEAFF. The chain links TRBV6-1 to TRBJ1-1; D ambiguous. This CDR3 has 12 residues. The V and J ends lost 2 bases and 6 bases respectively, with 7 bases between them. Germline V lookup: CDR1 MNHNS, CDR2 SASEGT.

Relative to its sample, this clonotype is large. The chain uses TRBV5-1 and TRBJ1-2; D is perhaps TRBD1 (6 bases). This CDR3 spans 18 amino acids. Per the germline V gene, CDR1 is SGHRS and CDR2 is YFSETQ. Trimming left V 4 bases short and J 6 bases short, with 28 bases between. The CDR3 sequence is CASSPGDSRGDLQDGYTF. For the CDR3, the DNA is TGCGCCAGCAGCCCGGGTGACTCGAGGGGGGATTTACAGGATGGCTACACCTTC.

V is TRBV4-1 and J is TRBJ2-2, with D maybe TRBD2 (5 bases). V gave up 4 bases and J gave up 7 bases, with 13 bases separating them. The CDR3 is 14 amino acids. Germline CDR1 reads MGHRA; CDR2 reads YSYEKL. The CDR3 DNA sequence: TGCGCCAGCAGCCCAATTCTACGGGGCGGGGAGCTGTTTTTT. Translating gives CASSPILRGGELFF.

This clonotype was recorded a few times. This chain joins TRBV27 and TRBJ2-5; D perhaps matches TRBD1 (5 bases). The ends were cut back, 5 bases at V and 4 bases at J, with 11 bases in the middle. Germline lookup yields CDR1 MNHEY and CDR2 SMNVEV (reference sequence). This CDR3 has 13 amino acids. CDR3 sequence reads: CASSTGFGETQYF. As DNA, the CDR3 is TGTGCCAGCAGTACAGGTTTTGGAGAGACCCAGTACTTC.

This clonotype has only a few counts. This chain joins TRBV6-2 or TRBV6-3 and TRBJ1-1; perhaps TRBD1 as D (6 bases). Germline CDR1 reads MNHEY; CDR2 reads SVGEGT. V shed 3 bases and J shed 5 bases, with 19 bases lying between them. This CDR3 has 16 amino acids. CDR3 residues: CASSYPTPGVRTEAFF. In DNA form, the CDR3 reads TGTGCCAGCAGTTATCCAACACCAGGGGTACGAACTGAAGCTTTCTTT.

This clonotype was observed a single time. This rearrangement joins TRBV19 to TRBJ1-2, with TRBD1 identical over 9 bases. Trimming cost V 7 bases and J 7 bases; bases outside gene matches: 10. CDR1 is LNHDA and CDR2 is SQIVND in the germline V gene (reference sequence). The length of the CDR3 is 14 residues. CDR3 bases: TGTGCCAGTACCGATCCGGGACAGGGAGGTGGCTACACCTTC. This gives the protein CASTDPGQGGGYTF.

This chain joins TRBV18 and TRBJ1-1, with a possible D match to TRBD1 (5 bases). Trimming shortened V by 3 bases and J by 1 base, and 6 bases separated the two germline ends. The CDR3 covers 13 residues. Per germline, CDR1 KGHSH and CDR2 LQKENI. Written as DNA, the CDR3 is TGTGCCAGCTCACCCCAGGGGAACACTGAAGCTTTCTTT. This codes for CASSPQGNTEAFF.

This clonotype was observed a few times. For the CDR3, the DNA is TGTGCCAGCAGCCGAGGGCGGTATAATTCACCCCTCCACTTT. It translates to CASSRGRYNSPLHF. The chain joins TRBV7-2 to TRBJ1-6; D ambiguous. The germline CDR1 and CDR2 sequences are SGHTA and FQGNSA. V lost 5 bases and J lost 4, with 9 bases in between. CDR3 length equals 14 residues.

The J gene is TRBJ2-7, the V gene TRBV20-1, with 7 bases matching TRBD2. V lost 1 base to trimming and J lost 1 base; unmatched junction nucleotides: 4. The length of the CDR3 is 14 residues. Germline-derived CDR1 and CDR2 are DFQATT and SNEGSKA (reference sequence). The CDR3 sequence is CSARVPGGSYEQYF. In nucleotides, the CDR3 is TGCAGTGCTAGAGTCCCCGGGGGGTCCTACGAGCAGTACTTC.

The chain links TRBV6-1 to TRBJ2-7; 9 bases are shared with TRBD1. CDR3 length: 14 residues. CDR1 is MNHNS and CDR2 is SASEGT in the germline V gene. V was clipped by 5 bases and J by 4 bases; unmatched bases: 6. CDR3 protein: CASSPDRGAYEQYF. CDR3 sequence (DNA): TGTGCCAGCAGTCCGGACAGGGGTGCGTACGAGCAGTACTTC.

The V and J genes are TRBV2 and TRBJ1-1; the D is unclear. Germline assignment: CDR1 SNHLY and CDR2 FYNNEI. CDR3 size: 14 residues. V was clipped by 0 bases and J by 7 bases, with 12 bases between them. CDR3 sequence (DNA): TGTGCCAGCAGTGAAGCGAACCGGGGTGGTGAAGCTTTCTTT. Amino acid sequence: CASSEANRGGEAFF.

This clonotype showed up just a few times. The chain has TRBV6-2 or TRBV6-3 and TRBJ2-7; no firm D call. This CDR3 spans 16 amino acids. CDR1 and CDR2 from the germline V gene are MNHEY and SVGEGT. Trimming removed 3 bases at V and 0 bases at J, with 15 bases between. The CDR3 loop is CASSYRVSPISYEQYF. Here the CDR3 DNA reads TGTGCCAGCAGTTATCGGGTCTCCCCCATCTCCTACGAGCAGTACTTC.

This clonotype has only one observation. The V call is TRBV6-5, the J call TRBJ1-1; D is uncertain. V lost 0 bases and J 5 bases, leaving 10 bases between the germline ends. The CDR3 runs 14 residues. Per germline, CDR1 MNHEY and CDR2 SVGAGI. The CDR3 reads CASSYSGGHTEAFF. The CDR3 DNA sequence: TGTGCCAGCAGTTACTCGGGCGGGCATACTGAAGCTTTCTTT.

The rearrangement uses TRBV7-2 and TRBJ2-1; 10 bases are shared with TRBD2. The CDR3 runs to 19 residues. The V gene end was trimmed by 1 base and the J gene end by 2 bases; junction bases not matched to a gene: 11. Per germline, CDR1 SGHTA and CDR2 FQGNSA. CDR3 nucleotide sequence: TGTGCCAGCAGCTTAGTTCCTAGCGGGAGATCCCGCCCCTACAATGAGCAGTTCTTC. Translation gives CASSLVPSGRSRPYNEQFF.

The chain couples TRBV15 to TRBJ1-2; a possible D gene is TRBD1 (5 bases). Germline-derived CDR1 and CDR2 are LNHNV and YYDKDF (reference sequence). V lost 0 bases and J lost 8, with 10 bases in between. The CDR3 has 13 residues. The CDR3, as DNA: TGTGCCACCAGCAGAGATCTCGGGGGAGGCTACACCTTC. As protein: CATSRDLGGGYTF.

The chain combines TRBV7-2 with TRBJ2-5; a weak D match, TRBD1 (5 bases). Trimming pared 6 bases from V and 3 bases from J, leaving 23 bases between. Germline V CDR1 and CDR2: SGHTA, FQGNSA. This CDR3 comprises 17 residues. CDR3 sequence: CASRQPNLQGLKETQYF. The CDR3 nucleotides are TGTGCCAGCAGACAACCAAACTTGCAGGGTCTAAAAGAGACCCAGTACTTC.

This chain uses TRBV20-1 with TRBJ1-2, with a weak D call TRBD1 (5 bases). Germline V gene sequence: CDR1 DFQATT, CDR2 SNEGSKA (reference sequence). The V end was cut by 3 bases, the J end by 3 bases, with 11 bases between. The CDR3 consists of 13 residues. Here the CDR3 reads CSASAQGHYGYTF. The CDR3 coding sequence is TGCAGTGCTAGTGCCCAGGGTCACTATGGCTACACCTTC.

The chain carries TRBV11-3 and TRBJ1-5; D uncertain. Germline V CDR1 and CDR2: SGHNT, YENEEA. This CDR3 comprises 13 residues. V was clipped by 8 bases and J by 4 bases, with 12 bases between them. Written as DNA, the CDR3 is TGTGCCAGCTCTAGGCAACCGAATCAGCCCCAGCATTTT. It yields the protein CASSRQPNQPQHF.

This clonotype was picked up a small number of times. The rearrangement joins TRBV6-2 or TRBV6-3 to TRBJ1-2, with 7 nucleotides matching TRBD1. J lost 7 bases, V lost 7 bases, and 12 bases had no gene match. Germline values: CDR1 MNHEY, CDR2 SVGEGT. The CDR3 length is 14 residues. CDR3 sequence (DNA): TGTGCCAGCACCCCGCGGGAGGGGGCTTTTGGCTACACCTTC. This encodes CASTPREGAFGYTF.

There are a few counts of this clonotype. CDR3 DNA sequence: TGTGCCACCAGTGAACGACCCGGTAGGGGGCCCGGGGAGCTGTTTTTT. It encodes CATSERPGRGPGELFF. The gene calls are TRBV24-1 and TRBJ2-2, with TRBD1 matching 7 bases. In germline, CDR1 is KGHDR, CDR2 SFDVKD. The CDR3 is 16 amino acids. The ends lost 4 bases at V and 6 bases at J; junction bases unmatched: 10.

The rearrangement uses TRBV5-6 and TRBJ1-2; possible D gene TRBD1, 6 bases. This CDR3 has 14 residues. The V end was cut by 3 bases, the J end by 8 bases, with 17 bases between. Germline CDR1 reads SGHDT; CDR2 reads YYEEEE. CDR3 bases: TGTGCCAGCAGCTGGGGGAACAGGGTCGGCGGCTACACCTTC. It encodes CASSWGNRVGGYTF.

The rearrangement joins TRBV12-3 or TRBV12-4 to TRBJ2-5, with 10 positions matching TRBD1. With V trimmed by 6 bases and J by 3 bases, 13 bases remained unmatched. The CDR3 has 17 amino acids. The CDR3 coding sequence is TGTGCCAGCAGCCTGGGGGTGCGGACAGGGGGGGAAGAGACCCAGTACTTC. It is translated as CASSLGVRTGGEETQYF.

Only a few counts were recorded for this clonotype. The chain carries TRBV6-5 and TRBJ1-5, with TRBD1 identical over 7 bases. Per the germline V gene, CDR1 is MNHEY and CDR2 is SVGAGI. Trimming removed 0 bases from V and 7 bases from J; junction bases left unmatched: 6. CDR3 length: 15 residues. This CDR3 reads CASSYSIGGWQPQHF. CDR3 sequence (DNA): TGTGCCAGCAGTTACTCGATAGGGGGCTGGCAGCCCCAGCATTTT.

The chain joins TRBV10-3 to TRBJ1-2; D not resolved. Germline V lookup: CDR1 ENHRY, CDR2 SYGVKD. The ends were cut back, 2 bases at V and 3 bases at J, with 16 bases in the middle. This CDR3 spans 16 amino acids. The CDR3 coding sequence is TGTGCCATCAGTGAGCCAACGGCCACCCGGGACTATGGCTACACCTTC. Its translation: CAISEPTATRDYGYTF.

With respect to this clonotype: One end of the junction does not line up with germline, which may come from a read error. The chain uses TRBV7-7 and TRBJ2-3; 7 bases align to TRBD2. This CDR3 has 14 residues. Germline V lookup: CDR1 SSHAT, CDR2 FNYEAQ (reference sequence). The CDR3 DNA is TGTGCTAGCAGCCGAGCGGGGCGCACAGATACGCAGTATTTT. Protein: CASSRAGRTDTQYF.

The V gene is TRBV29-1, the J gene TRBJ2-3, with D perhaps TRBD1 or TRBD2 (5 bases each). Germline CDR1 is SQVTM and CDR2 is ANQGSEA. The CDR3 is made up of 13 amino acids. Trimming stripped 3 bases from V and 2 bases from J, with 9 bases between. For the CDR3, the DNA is TGCAGCGTTGAGGGGGTTCTCACAGATACGCAGTATTTT. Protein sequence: CSVEGVLTDTQYF.

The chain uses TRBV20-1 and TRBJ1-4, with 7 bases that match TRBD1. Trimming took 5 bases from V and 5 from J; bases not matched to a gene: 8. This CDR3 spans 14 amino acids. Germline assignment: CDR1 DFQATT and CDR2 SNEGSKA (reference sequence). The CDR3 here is CSAAMTGSNEKLFF. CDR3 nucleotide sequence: TGCAGTGCTGCAATGACAGGGAGCAATGAAAAACTGTTTTTT.